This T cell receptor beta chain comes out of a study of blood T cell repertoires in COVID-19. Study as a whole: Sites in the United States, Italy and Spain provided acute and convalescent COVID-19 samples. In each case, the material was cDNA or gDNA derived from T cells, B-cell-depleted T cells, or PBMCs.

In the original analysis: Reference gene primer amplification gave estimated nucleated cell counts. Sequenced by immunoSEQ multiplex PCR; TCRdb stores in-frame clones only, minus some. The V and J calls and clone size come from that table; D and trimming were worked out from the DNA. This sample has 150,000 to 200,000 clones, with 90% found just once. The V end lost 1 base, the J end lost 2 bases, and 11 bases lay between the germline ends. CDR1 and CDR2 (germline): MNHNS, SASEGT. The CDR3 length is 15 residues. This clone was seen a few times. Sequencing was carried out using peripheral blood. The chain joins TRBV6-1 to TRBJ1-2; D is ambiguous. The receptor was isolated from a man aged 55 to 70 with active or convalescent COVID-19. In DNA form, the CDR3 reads TGTGCCAGCAGTGAAGGGATAGGAGCGAACTATGGCTACACCTTC. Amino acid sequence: CASSEGIGANYGYTF.